The entry below gives a single TCR beta chain sequence along with its context. Its specific antigen is unknown. The record has no base qualities; no much larger clone is one base away. The receptor library was made with PCR. Sequencing used an Illumina HiSeq 2500. To reduce PCR and sequencing biases, unique molecular identifiers were incorporated into the TCR beta cDNA libraries. Roughly 500,000 cDNA molecules were obtained per 1 to 10 million input T cells, so each molecule approximated one T cell. The patient libraries were prepared and sequenced using the same protocol as the earlier healthy control dataset. Within a given batch, samples were prepared together, multiplexed and sequenced on the same HiSeq lane. As for the authors' bioinformatics: MIGEC handled the raw barcoded reads, throwing out single-read molecular identifier groups before consensus assembly and CDR3 extraction. Clonotype tables were post-analysed with VDJtools, normalizing diversity by down-sampling all datasets to the smallest sample size. Repertoire overlap clustering matched CDR3 amino acid but not nucleotide sequences to correct batch-related cross-sample contamination. Using fastp at Q25 and MiXCR, TCRdb reprocessed the public reads and kept productive beta chains. CDR3 protein sequences are deduplicated, and each keeps its most common genes and DNA. TCRdb, not the authors, supplied the V and J calls. The sample table shows around 770,000 distinct CDR3 sequences, and around 46% are seen once. The ten largest clones add up to roughly 5.2% of the sample.

This sample is drawn from a study of post-analysis software for immune sequencing data (dated by TCRdb to about 2015). In the study overall: Recorded disease courses included relapsing-remitting, secondary progressive and progressive-relapsing multiple sclerosis, with some patients lacking subtype annotation. Patient repertoires were compared against ten to twelve previously published healthy control repertoires from donors aged roughly 6 to 25 years. A subset of samples was prepared in parallel using single-end sample barcoding, then pooled and co-amplified after Illumina adapter ligation.

TCR beta repertoires were profiled from peripheral blood of approximately 13 young patients with multiple sclerosis to demonstrate the VDJtools post-analysis software. The patients with multiple sclerosis were children and adolescents between roughly 6 and 16 years of age. From the cysteine up to the phenylalanine, the CDR3 has a length of 13 residues. Just the 39-base CDR3 DNA is kept, in frame starting at base 1. The germline ends are 17 bases apart after V is trimmed by 5 bases and J by 9 bases. The germline V gene specifies MNHEY as CDR1 and SVGAGI as CDR2. What the work shows at the level of the full study, not this receptor alone: Normalized Chao1 diversity was significantly lower in multiple sclerosis patients than controls, suggesting substantial peripheral T-cell clonal expansion. The multiple sclerosis patient group was slightly younger than the control group. Direct clustering with F measure showed strong co-clustering of samples prepared in the same batch, prompting a batch-effect correction. Patients showed significantly higher frequencies than controls for a handful of TRBV segments, among them TRBV5-6, TRBV5-1 and TRBV20-1.

This clonotype originated in a girl aged 5-17 years with multiple sclerosis. The rearrangement joined TRBV6-5 to TRBJ2-7, with no confident D gene call. The sequencing sample was made of blood. The CDR3 protein is CASSPVAPKGQYF. The DNA reads as follows: TGTGCCAGCAGTCCAGTAGCCCCTAAGGGGCAGTACTTC.